The sequence of this TCR beta chain was determined in a study of cytotoxic CD8 clonotypes in ibrutinib-treated CLL. CDR1 and CDR2 (germline): MNHNY, SVGAGI (reference sequence). Trimming removed 6 bases from V and 2 bases from J; junction bases left unmatched: 7. The CDR3 covers 15 residues. Measured with immunoSEQ multiplex PCR; TCRdb has only the in-frame clones, and not every one. The sample includes under 200,000 clones, 81% seen only once; the top ten take roughly 2%. The source material was PBMCs, sampled after 12 months of ibrutinib treatment. The chain uses TRBV6-6 and TRBJ2-5, with TRBD1 identical over 9 bases. The sequence was collected from a human donor with chronic lymphocytic leukemia. CDR3 protein: CASSQGQGWQETQYF. CDR3 bases: TGTGCCAGCAGCCAGGGACAGGGATGGCAAGAGACCCAGTACTTC.